This TCR beta chain was captured in a study of CD4 T cells in relation to SARS-CoV-2 and coronaviruses. General observations from the study: Pre-pandemic and post-infection samples never came from the same donor. According to naive versus memory sequencing, detected responses are memory recall, not newly primed. About 65% of donors had memory CD4+ clonotypes crossrecognizing SARS-CoV-2 and common cold coronavirus spike.

The CDR3 totals 14 residues. The V and J ends lost 3 bases and 3 bases respectively, with 11 bases between them. CDR1 is LNHDA and CDR2 is SQIVND in the germline V gene (reference sequence). On this clone itself: Antigen unknown.

Before the COVID-19 pandemic, during about 2010-2018, CD4+ T cells were taken from unexposed donors. Deep TCR-beta sequencing used DNA from uncultured naive and memory CD4+ T cells. Assay: immunoSEQ multiplex PCR; the TCRdb copy retains only in-frame clones and omits some. The sample gives some 70,000 clones, 85% to 95% of which show up once; approximately 0.21% is in the top ten. The clonotype originates from a human donor in good health. Sequenced input: naive CD4+ T cells from PBMCs. The subset here: naive CD4+ T cells isolated by negative enrichment. V is TRBV19 and J is TRBJ2-5; the D is unclear. DNA for the CDR3: TGTGCCAGTAGTATGTTTGGGCAGAAAGAGACCCAGTACTTC. Protein sequence: CASSMFGQKETQYF. The variable domain in full, completed from reference TRBV19 and TRBJ2-5, reads DGGITQSPKYLFRKEGQNVTLSCEQNLNHDAMYWYRQDPGQGLRLIYYSQIVNDFQKGDIAEGYSVSREKKESFPLTVTSAQKNPTAFYLCASSMFGQKETQYFGPGTRLLVL.